The source of this T cell receptor beta chain is a study of cytomegalovirus exposure and HLA in healthy donors. Deletions cut 5 bases from V and 0 bases from J, with 14 bases between. CDR3 length: 15 amino acids. Germline assignment: CDR1 SGHNT and CDR2 YYREEE (reference sequence). On this clone: What it recognizes is unknown.

Libraries were prepared by immunoSEQ multiplex PCR; TCRdb keeps only in-frame clonotypes and omits some of them. The table has fewer than 200,000 clones, about 90% seen once. Broader study findings: Altogether, 164 TCR beta chains were recorded as cytomegalovirus-associated.

The source is a woman aged 25 to 39 in good health and CMV-seronegative. Sequenced sample: PBMCs. This chain links TRBV5-4 with TRBJ1-1; a weak D match, TRBD1 (6 bases). CDR3 protein: CASRRDTTMNTEAFF. In DNA form, the CDR3 reads TGTGCCAGCAGGAGGGACACTACTATGAACACTGAAGCTTTCTTT.